This T cell receptor (beta chain) was captured by sequencing in a study of T cells in localized non-small cell lung cancer. Points on this clone: Its antigen is not known.

CDR1 and CDR2 (germline): KGHSH, LQKENI. The CDR3 runs to 13 residues. V lost 6 bases and J 5 bases, leaving 13 bases between the germline ends. Study outcomes and limitations: Median detection of top 100 tumor clones in adjacent lung was around 59 clones.

Assay: immunoSEQ multiplex PCR; the TCRdb copy retains only in-frame clones and omits some. Here the sample spans 65,000 or so clones, 81% being singletons. The origin of this receptor is a man aged 40 to 70 with stage II lung adenocarcinoma. J is TRBJ2-5 and V is TRBV18; D uncertain. Sequenced here: PBMCs, sampled before any cancer treatment. CDR3 DNA sequence: TGTGCCAGCTCCCCGGGCCCAAAGGAGACCCAGTACTTC. It encodes CASSPGPKETQYF.